Presented here are 7 T cell receptor beta chains from one specimen sequenced in a study of T-cell reconstitution after alpha-beta-depleted transplantation in children. Researchers prepared the TCRbeta library using unique molecular identifiers, the study reports. TCRdb reprocessed the PCR reads via MiXCR and lists one record per CDR3 protein. Of around 500,000 distinct CDR3 sequences listed, under 25% were seen once; the top ten hold around an eighth. Sequences were derived from PBMCs, mostly from graft donor cells, sampled 360 days after TCRalphabeta/CD19-depleted stem cell transplant. These TCRs come from a boy in the first two years of life who had a stem cell transplant for acute myeloid leukemia, so the T cells may come from the graft donor.

A few counts support this clonotype. This chain uses TRBV5-1 with TRBJ1-1, with D unclear. The CDR3 has 11 amino acids. Trimming took off 6 bases at V and 8 bases at J, with 11 bases between the two ends. CDR1 and CDR2 from the germline V gene are SGHRS and YFSETQ. In DNA form, the CDR3 reads TGCGCCAGCATGGGCGAGCTGGAAGCTTTCTTT. It codes for CASMGELEAFF.

This clonotype was counted between two and nine times. The chain carries TRBV7-2 and TRBJ2-1; D is uncertain. The germline V and J ends were trimmed by 2 bases and 9 bases, with 8 bases remaining between them. Germline V lookup: CDR1 SGHTA, CDR2 FQGNSA. This CDR3 has 12 residues. CDR3 protein: CASSLSSAEQFF. The CDR3 coding sequence is TGTGCCAGCAGCTTATCTTCGGCTGAGCAGTTCTTC.

The rearrangement joins TRBV15 to TRBJ2-1, with D perhaps TRBD1 or TRBD2 (5 bases each). This CDR3 region has 13 residues. Trimming pared 0 bases from V and 9 bases from J, leaving 9 bases between. The germline gives CDR1 LNHNV, CDR2 YYDKDF (reference sequence). The CDR3: CATSRDVGTEQFF. The CDR3 bases are TGTGCCACCAGCAGAGATGTGGGGACTGAGCAGTTCTTC. The full variable domain, with the rest looked up from reference TRBV15 and TRBJ2-1, is DAMVIQNPRYQVTQFGKPVTLSCSQTLNHNVMYWYQQKSSQAPKLLFHYYDKDFNNEADTPDNFQSRRPNTSFCFLDIRSPGLGDTAMYLCATSRDVGTEQFFGPGTRLTVL.

This clonotype was observed a handful of times. The V gene is TRBV29-1, the J gene TRBJ2-2; 7 nucleotides line up with TRBD1. V trimming: 6 bases; J trimming: 3 bases; junction bases outside the gene matches: 7. The CDR3 loop spans 14 amino acids. The V gene's germline CDR1 is SQVTM and CDR2 ANQGSEA. In DNA, the CDR3 is TGCAGCGTCGACAGGGACGGGGACACCGGGGAGCTGTTTTTT. Its translation: CSVDRDGDTGELFF.

The genes are TRBV27 and TRBJ2-2; 10 nucleotides agree with TRBD1. The CDR3 length is 16 residues. Germline CDR1 is MNHEY and CDR2 is SMNVEV (reference sequence). V shed 7 bases and J 8 bases; nucleotides not matched to a gene: 13. The CDR3 region is CASTTNPGQGSGELFF. CDR3 nucleotides: TGTGCCAGCACAACGAATCCGGGACAGGGGTCGGGGGAGCTGTTTTTT.

There are many counts of this clonotype. The chain employs TRBV5-4 and TRBJ1-2, with no clear D. Per the germline V gene, CDR1 is SGHNT and CDR2 is YYREEE (reference sequence). The ends were cut back, 0 bases at V and 7 bases at J, with 4 bases in the middle. This CDR3 spans 11 amino acids. The CDR3 protein is CASSLGVGYTF. The CDR3 DNA is TGTGCCAGCAGCTTGGGGGTTGGCTACACCTTC.

This chain links TRBV2 with TRBJ2-7; D is undetermined. V lost 7 bases and J lost 1, with 17 bases in between. The CDR3 runs to 15 residues. Germline CDR1 and CDR2: SNHLY and FYNNEI. The CDR3 DNA sequence: TGTGCCAGCACTATGAAGGATCTACCTTCCTACGAGCAGTACGTC. Translation: CASTMKDLPSYEQYV.